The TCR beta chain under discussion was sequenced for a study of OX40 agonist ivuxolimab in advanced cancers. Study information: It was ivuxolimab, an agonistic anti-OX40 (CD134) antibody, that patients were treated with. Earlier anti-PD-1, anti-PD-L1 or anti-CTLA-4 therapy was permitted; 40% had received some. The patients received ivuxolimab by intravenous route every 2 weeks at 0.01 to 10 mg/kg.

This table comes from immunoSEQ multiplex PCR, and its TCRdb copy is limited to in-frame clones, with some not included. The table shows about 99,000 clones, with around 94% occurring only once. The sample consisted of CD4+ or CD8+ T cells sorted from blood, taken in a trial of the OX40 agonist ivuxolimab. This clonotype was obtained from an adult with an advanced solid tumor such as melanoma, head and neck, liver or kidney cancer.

The CDR3 DNA follows: TGCAGTGCCGGGACGGACTATGGCTACACCTTC. It specifies CSAGTDYGYTF. J is TRBJ1-2 and V is TRBV20-1; maybe TRBD1 (5 bases). With 6 bases removed from V and 3 bases from J, the gap between germline ends came to 8 bases. The CDR3 is made up of 11 amino acids. Germline CDR1 reads DFQATT; CDR2 reads SNEGSKA (reference sequence).